These 16 T cell receptor beta chains were sequenced from one sample in a study of graft-versus-host responses after intestinal transplantation. The data were produced by immunoSEQ multiplex PCR, yet TCRdb's version contains in-frame clones alone and is incomplete. The repertoire holds approximately 89,000 clones, with 90% as singletons. Sequenced here: PBMCs, sampled 453 days after intestinal transplant. The receptors come from a human patient who received an intestinal transplant, so some T cells may come from the graft donor.

The chain joins TRBV6-6 to TRBJ1-5; D gene ambiguous. From germline, CDR1 is MNHNY and CDR2 SVGAGI (reference sequence). This CDR3 is built from 15 residues. V was pared by 2 bases and J by 9 bases, with 17 bases between. The CDR3 DNA follows: TGTGCCAGCAGTTACGACACGGGCGGGAGATCGCCCCAGCATTTT. Translation gives CASSYDTGGRSPQHF.

The genes are TRBV19 and TRBJ2-1; 12 nucleotides line up with TRBD2. CDR3 length: 15 residues. Germline assignment: CDR1 LNHDA and CDR2 SQIVND (reference sequence). V dropped 5 bases and J dropped 6; count of bases not matched to a gene: 5. The CDR3: CASSPLAGGGNEQFF. CDR3 bases: TGTGCCAGTAGTCCCCTAGCGGGGGGGGGCAATGAGCAGTTCTTC.

V gene TRBV19 combines with J gene TRBJ2-2; TRBD1 matches 9 bases. The CDR3 has 17 residues. Germline values: CDR1 LNHDA, CDR2 SQIVND (reference sequence). After removal of 0 bases from V and 6 bases from J, the junction contained 8 bases not matched to a gene. The CDR3: CASSIESYWTGAGELFF. The CDR3 coding sequence is TGTGCCAGTAGTATAGAGTCCTACTGGACAGGGGCCGGGGAGCTGTTTTTT.

The V and J genes are TRBV7-6 and TRBJ2-7; TRBD2 matches at 7 bases. This CDR3 is 17 amino acids long. V shed 1 base and J 3 bases; nucleotides not matched to a gene: 12. The germline gives CDR1 SGHVS, CDR2 FNYEAQ. The CDR3 spells CASSLDRGTNLLYEQYF. In DNA form, the CDR3 reads TGTGCCAGCAGCTTAGATCGGGGGACTAACCTACTCTACGAGCAGTACTTC.

The chain joins TRBV6-5 to TRBJ2-1, with D possibly being TRBD1 (5 bases). The CDR3 length is 15 residues. The V end was cut by 2 bases, the J end by 7 bases, with 15 bases between. Germline V gene data show CDR1 as MNHEY and CDR2 as SVGAGI. CDR3 coding DNA: TGTGCCAGCAGTTACCCTGCAGGGTTCGGGAATGAGCAGTTCTTC. Its translation is CASSYPAGFGNEQFF.

The J gene is TRBJ2-1, the V gene TRBV7-3; D assignment may be TRBD1 or TRBD2 (7 bases each). CDR1 is SGHTA, CDR2 FQGTGA, per germline. Trimming shortened V by 2 bases and J by 5 bases, and 13 bases separated the two germline ends. The CDR3 contains 15 residues. The DNA of the CDR3 is TGTGCCAGCAGCTTAGACAGGGAGGGAAACAATGAGCAGTTCTTC. This codes for CASSLDREGNNEQFF.

This clone was counted once. The chain has TRBV6-5 and TRBJ2-5; D is uncertain. CDR1 and CDR2 (germline): MNHEY, SVGAGI. The germline V and J ends were trimmed by 0 bases and 5 bases, with 4 bases remaining between them. The CDR3 contains 12 residues. The CDR3: CASSYSRETQYF. For the CDR3, the DNA is TGTGCCAGCAGTTACTCCCGGGAGACCCAGTACTTC.

This chain connects TRBV5-6 to TRBJ1-1; D possibly corresponds to TRBD1 (5 bases). Trimming pared 5 bases from V and 1 base from J, leaving 6 bases between. Germline V gene data show CDR1 as SGHDT and CDR2 as YYEEEE. The CDR3 contains 12 residues. The CDR3 is CASSGGNTEAFF. The CDR3 DNA is TGTGCCAGCAGTGGGGGGAACACTGAAGCTTTCTTT.

V usage is TRBV5-1 and J usage is TRBJ2-2, with D hard to call. The CDR3 extends over 13 amino acids. Trimming removed 4 bases at V and 0 bases at J, with 4 bases between. CDR1 SGHRS and CDR2 YFSETQ come from the germline V gene. CDR3 in amino acids: CASSVANTGELFF. The DNA for the CDR3 is TGCGCCAGCAGCGTCGCGAACACCGGGGAGCTGTTTTTT. Looking up the rest from reference TRBV5-1 and TRBJ2-2 gives the full variable domain: KAGVTQTPRYLIKTRGQQVTLSCSPISGHRSVSWYQQTPGQGLQFLFEYFSETQRNKGNFPGRFSGRQFSNSRSEMNVSTLELGDSALYLCASSVANTGELFFGEGSRLTVL.

The chain carries TRBV7-8 and TRBJ2-7; the D call may be TRBD1 or TRBD2 (5 bases each). The CDR3 contains 14 residues. Per germline, CDR1 SGHVS and CDR2 FQNEAQ. The V gene lost 5 bases and the J gene lost 5 bases, with 16 bases spanning the gap. The CDR3 nucleotides read TGTGCCAGCAGCCCCCCGTGGGGGTTCCACGAGCAGTACTTC. Protein product: CASSPPWGFHEQYF.

The gene calls are TRBV6-5 and TRBJ2-7; 7 bases agree with TRBD1. The V gene's germline CDR1 is MNHEY and CDR2 SVGAGI. The CDR3 contains 15 residues. V lost 4 bases and J lost 6; bases outside the gene matches: 12. CDR3 in DNA: TGTGCCAGCAGTTCCCTAAGACAGGGTTTCCTCGAGCAGTACTTC. Its translation: CASSSLRQGFLEQYF.

This clone was detected only a few times. The chain links TRBV5-4 to TRBJ2-7, with D perhaps matching TRBD2 (6 bases). Trimming left V 0 bases short and J 2 bases short, with 12 bases between. The CDR3 length is 15 residues. Looked up from germline, CDR1 is SGHNT and CDR2 is YYREEE (reference sequence). CDR3 sequence (DNA): TGTGCCAGCAGCTTGGGGGGGGACGTAACCTACGAGCAGTACTTC. Translating gives CASSLGGDVTYEQYF.

Of note for this clone: A junction end diverges from the germline sequence, so it may reflect a read error. The rearrangement links TRBV20-1 to TRBJ2-4, with D perhaps matching TRBD1 or TRBD2 (5 bases each). The CDR3 runs 8 residues. Germline-derived CDR1 and CDR2 are DFQATT and SNEGSKA (reference sequence). The CDR3 reads CSARYGTF. For the CDR3, the DNA is TGCAGTGCACGATACGGGACCTTC.

The genes are TRBV9 and TRBJ1-2; possible D gene TRBD1, 6 bases. The germline gives CDR1 SGDLS, CDR2 YYNGEE. V lost 3 bases to trimming and J lost 7 bases, with 22 bases between them. This CDR3 comprises 16 residues. DNA for the CDR3: TGTGCCAGCAGCGCCGGTGCCCTGGGGGCGTATATTGGCTACACCTTC. This translates into CASSAGALGAYIGYTF. Using reference TRBV9 and TRBJ1-2 for the parts outside the CDR3, the full variable domain is DSGVTQTPKHLITATGQRVTLRCSPRSGDLSVYWYQQSLDQGLQFLIQYYNGEERAKGNILERFSAQQFPDLHSELNLSSLELGDSALYFCASSAGALGAYIGYTFGSGTRLTVV.

The chain uses TRBV6-1 and TRBJ2-7; the D gene is possibly TRBD1 (6 bases). Trimming pared 6 bases from V and 3 bases from J, leaving 15 bases between. CDR1 and CDR2 from the germline V gene are MNHNS and SASEGT. There are 14 residues in the CDR3. CDR3 region: CASRGHLLNYEQYF. The CDR3 nucleotides are TGTGCCAGCAGGGGACACCTATTAAACTACGAGCAGTACTTC.

V gene TRBV29-1 combines with J gene TRBJ1-3; D is uncertain. The CDR3 sequence is 14 residues long. Germline CDR1 and CDR2: SQVTM and ANQGSEA. With 6 bases removed from V and 2 bases from J, the gap between germline ends came to 14 bases. CDR3 residues: CSVVGPGTGNTIYF. In nucleotides, the CDR3 is TGCAGCGTCGTAGGGCCGGGGACTGGAAACACCATATATTTT.